This T cell receptor beta chain is drawn from a study of OX40 agonist ivuxolimab in advanced cancers. As for the study in general: Aged about 20 to 80 with a mean of approximately 60 years, they were approximately 79% male. General study points: The mean number of expanded clones was higher in CD8+ T cells than in CD4+.

The CDR3 consists of 15 residues. Germline CDR1 SGHTA, CDR2 FQGNSA. After removal of 4 bases from V and 1 base from J, the junction contained 6 bases not matched to a gene. Repertoires were generated with immunoSEQ multiplex PCR, while TCRdb's copy carries only in-frame clones and drops some. The sample records around 55,000 clones, 77% being singletons. Patients with a history of autoimmune disease or on systemic immunosuppression were excluded. As regards this clone: Its antigen remains unidentified. Other DNA sequences in this specimen translate into the identical CDR3.

The chain combines TRBV7-2 with TRBJ1-1; 7 positions agree with TRBD1. The sequenced sample was CD4+ or CD8+ T cells sorted from blood, obtained in a trial of the OX40 agonist ivuxolimab. The sequence derives from an adult with an advanced solid tumor such as melanoma, head and neck, liver or kidney cancer. The CDR3: CASSSRQGPNTEAFF. CDR3 sequence (DNA): TGTGCCAGCAGCTCGCGACAGGGACCGAACACTGAAGCTTTCTTT.